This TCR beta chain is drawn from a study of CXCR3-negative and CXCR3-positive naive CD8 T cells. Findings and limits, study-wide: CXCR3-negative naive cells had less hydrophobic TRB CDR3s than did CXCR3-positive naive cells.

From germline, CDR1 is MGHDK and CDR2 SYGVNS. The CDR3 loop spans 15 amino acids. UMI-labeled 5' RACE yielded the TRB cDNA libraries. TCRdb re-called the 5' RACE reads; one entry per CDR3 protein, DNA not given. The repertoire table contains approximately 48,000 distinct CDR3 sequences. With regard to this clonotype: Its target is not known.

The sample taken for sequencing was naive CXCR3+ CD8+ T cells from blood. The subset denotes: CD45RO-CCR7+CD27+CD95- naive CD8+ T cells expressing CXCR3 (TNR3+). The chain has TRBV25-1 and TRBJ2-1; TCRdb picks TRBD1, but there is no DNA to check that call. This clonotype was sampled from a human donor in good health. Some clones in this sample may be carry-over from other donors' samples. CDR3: CASSGDRDLTYEQFF.